This TCR beta chain was retrieved from a study of tumor and adjacent non-tumor tissue in lung cancer. Three rounds of nested PCR, following a modified ARM-PCR protocol, produced the TCRbeta library. TCRdb reprocessed the multiplex PCR reads with MiXCR, giving one entry per CDR3 protein. The repertoire has over 110,000 distinct CDR3 sequences, approximately 72% of them found once; the top ten carry about 20%. Germline V gene lookup returns CDR1 MNHNS and CDR2 SASEGT. The CDR3 has 13 amino acids. This sample's RNA came from whole unsorted tissue. This clonotype was detected only once. This may be a read error, as it is one base from a much larger clone.

The clonotype originates from a man aged 55 to 70 with small cell lung cancer. Sequencing was done on a sample of lung tumor tissue. The V and J genes are TRBV6-1 and TRBJ2-1; D uncertain. CDR3 bases: TGTGTCAGCAGTGAACAGCGCGGCGATGAGCAGTTCTTC. Translated, it gives CVSSEQRGDEQFF.